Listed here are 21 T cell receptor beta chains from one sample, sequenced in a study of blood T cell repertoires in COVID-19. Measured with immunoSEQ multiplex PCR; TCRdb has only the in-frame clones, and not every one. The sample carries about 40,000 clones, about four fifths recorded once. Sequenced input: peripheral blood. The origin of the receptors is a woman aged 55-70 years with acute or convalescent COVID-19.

The CDR3 bases are TGCGCCAGCAGTGTGAGGGCAGGGGAAGAGACCCAGTACTTC. This translates into CASSVRAGEETQYF. The V gene is TRBV10-2, the J gene TRBJ2-5; tentatively, D is TRBD1 (6 bases). V was pared by 4 bases and J by 3 bases, with 12 bases between. Looked up from germline, CDR1 is WSHSY and CDR2 is SAAADI. The CDR3 totals 14 residues.

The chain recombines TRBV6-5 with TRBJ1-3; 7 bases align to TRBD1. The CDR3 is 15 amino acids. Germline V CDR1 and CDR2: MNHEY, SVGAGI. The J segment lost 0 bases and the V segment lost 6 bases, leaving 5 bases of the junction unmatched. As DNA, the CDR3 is TGTGCCAGCAGCGCAGGGGGTCGCTCTGGAAACACCATATATTTT. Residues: CASSAGGRSGNTIYF.

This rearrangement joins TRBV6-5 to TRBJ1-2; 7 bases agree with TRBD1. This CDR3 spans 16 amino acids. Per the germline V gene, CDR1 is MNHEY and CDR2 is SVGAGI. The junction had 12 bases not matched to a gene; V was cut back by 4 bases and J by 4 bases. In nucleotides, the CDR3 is TGTGCCAGCAGTTCACGGACAGGAGGACTTGGCTATGGCTACACCTTC. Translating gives CASSSRTGGLGYGYTF.

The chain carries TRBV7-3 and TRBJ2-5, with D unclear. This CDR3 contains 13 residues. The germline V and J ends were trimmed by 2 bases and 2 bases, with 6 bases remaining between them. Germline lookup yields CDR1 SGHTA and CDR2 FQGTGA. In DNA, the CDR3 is TGTGCCAGCAGCTTAGTTTCTCAAGAGACCCAGTACTTC. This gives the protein CASSLVSQETQYF.

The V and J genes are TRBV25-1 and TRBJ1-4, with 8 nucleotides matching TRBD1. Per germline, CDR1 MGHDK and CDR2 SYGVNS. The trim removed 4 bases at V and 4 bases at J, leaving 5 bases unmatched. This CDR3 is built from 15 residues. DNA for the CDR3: TGTGCCAGCAGTGTTGGGACAGGCCATAATGAAAAACTGTTTTTT. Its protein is CASSVGTGHNEKLFF.

The CDR3 DNA sequence: TGTGCCAGCATACCGGGACAGATGAACACTGAAGCTTTCTTT. Translated, it gives CASIPGQMNTEAFF. The chain uses TRBV18 and TRBJ1-1; TRBD1 matches 7 bases. With V trimmed by 8 bases and J by 0 bases, 6 bases remained unmatched. CDR3 length: 14 residues. The germline V gene has CDR1 KGHSH and CDR2 LQKENI. The full variable domain, completed using reference TRBV18 and TRBJ1-1, is NAGVMQNPRHLVRRRGQEARLRCSPMKGHSHVYWYRQLPEEGLKFMVYLQKENIIDESGMPKERFSAEFPKEGPSILRIQQVVRGDSAAYFCASIPGQMNTEAFFGQGTRLTVV.

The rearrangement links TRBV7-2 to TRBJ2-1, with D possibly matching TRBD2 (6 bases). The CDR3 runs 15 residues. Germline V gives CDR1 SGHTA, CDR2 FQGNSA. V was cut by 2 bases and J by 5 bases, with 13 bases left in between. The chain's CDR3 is CASSLKAGLNNEQFF. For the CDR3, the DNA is TGTGCCAGCAGCTTAAAGGCGGGGCTTAACAATGAGCAGTTCTTC.

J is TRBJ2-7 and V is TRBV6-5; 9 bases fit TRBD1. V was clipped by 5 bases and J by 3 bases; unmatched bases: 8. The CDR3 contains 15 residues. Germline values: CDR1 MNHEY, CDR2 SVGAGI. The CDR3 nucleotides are TGTGCCAGCAGTCCAGGACAGGGGAAAGTCTACGAGCAGTACTTC. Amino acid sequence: CASSPGQGKVYEQYF.

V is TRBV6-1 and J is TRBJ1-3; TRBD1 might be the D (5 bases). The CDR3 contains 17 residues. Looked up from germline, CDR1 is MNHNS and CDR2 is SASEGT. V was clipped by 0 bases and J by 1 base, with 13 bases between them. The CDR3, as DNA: TGTGCCAGCAGTGAAGCGGGGAACAGGCGATCTGGAAACACCATATATTTT. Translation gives CASSEAGNRRSGNTIYF.

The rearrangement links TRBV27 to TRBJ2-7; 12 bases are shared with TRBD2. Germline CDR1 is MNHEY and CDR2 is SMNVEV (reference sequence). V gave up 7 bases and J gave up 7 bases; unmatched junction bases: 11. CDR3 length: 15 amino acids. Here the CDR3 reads CASTQKGGLAGEQYF. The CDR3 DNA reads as TGTGCCAGCACTCAAAAGGGTGGACTAGCGGGGGAGCAGTACTTC.

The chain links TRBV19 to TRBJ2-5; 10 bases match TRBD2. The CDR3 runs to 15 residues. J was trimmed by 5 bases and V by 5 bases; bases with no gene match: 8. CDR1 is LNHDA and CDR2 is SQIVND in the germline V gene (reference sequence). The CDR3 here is CASSQLAGTGETQYF. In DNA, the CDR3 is TGTGCCAGTAGTCAACTAGCGGGAACAGGGGAGACCCAGTACTTC.

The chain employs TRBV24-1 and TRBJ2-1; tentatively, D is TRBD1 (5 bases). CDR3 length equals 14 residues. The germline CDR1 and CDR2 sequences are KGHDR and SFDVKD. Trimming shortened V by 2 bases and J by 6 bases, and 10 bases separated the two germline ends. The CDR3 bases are TGTGCCACCAGTGATTCTCGACAGAGCAATGAGCAGTTCTTC. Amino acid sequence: CATSDSRQSNEQFF.

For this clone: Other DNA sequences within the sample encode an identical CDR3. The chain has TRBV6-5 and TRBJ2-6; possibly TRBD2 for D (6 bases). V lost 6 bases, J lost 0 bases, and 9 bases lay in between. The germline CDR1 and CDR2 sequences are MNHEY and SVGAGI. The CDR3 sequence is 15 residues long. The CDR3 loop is CASRTGGSGANVLTF. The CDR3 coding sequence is TGTGCCAGCAGGACCGGGGGCTCTGGGGCCAACGTCCTGACTTTC.

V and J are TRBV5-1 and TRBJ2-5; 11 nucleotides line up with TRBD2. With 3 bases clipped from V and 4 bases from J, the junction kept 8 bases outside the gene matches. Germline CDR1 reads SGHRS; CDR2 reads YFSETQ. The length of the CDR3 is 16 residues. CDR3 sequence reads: CASSSDASGGSETQYF. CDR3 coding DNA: TGCGCCAGCAGCTCGGACGCTAGCGGGGGGTCAGAGACCCAGTACTTC.

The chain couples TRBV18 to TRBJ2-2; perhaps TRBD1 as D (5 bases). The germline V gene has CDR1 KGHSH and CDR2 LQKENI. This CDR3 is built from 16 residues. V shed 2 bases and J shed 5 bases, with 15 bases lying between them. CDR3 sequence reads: CASSPSVQGGTGELFF. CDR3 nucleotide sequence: TGTGCCAGCTCACCAAGTGTTCAGGGTGGAACCGGGGAGCTGTTTTTT.

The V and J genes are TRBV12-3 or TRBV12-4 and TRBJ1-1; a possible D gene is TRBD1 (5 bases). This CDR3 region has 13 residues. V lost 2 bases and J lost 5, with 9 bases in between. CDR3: CASSLQGTTEAFF. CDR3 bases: TGTGCCAGCAGTTTACAGGGTACGACTGAAGCTTTCTTT.

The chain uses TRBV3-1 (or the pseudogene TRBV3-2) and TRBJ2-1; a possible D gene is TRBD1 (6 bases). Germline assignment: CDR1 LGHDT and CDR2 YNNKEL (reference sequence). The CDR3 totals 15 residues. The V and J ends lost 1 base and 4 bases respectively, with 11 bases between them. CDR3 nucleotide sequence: TGTGCCAGCAGCCAAGGTTTGGGACAATACAATGAGCAGTTCTTC. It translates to CASSQGLGQYNEQFF.

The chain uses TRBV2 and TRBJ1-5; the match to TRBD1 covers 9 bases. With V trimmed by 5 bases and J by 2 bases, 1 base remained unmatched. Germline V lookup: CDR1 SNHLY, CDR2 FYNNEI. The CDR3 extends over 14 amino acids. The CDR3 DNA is TGTGCCAGCAGTTGGACAGGGGGCAATCAGCCCCAGCATTTT. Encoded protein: CASSWTGGNQPQHF.

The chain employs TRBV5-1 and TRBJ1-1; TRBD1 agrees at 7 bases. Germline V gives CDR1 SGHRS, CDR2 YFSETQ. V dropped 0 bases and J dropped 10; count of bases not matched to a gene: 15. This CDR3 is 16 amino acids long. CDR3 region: CASSLGDDRAGNRAFF. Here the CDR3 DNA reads TGCGCCAGCAGCTTGGGAGATGACAGGGCGGGTAACAGAGCTTTCTTT. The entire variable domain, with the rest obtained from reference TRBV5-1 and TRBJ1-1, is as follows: KAGVTQTPRYLIKTRGQQVTLSCSPISGHRSVSWYQQTPGQGLQFLFEYFSETQRNKGNFPGRFSGRQFSNSRSEMNVSTLELGDSALYLCASSLGDDRAGNRAFFGQGTRLTVV.

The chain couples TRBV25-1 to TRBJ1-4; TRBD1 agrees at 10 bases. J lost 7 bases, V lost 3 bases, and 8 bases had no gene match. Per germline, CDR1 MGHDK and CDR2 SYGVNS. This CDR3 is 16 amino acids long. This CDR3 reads CASSESSTGGSEKLFF. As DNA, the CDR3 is TGTGCCAGCAGTGAGAGCTCGACAGGGGGCAGTGAAAAACTGTTTTTT.

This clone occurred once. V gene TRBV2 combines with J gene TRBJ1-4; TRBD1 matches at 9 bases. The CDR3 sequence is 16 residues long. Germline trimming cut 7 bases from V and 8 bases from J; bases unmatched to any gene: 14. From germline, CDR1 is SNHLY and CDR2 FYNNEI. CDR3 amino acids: CASIQQLNRGREKLFF. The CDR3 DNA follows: TGTGCCAGCATCCAGCAACTCAACAGGGGGCGGGAAAAACTGTTTTTT. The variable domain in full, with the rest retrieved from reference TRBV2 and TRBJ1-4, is EPEVTQTPSHQVTQMGQEVILRCVPISNHLYFYWYRQILGQKVEFLVSFYNNEISEKSEIFDDQFSVERPDGSNFTLKIRSTKLEDSAMYFCASIQQLNRGREKLFFGSGTQLSVL.